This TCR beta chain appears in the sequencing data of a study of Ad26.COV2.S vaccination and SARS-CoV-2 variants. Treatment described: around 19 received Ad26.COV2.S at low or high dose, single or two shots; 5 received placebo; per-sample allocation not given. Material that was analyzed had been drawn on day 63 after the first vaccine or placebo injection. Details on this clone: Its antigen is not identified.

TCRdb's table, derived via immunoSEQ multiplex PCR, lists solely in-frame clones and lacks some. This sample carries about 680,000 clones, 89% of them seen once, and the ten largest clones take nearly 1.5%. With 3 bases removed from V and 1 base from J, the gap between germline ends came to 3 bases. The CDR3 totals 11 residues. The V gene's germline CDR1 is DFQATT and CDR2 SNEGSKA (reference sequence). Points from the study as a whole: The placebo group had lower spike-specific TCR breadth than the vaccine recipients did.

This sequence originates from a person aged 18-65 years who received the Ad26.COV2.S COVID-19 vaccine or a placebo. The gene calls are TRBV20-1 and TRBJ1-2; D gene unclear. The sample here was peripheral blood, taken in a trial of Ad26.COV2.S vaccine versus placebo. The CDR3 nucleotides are TGCAGTGCTAGGTTTAACTATGGCTACACCTTC. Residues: CSARFNYGYTF.